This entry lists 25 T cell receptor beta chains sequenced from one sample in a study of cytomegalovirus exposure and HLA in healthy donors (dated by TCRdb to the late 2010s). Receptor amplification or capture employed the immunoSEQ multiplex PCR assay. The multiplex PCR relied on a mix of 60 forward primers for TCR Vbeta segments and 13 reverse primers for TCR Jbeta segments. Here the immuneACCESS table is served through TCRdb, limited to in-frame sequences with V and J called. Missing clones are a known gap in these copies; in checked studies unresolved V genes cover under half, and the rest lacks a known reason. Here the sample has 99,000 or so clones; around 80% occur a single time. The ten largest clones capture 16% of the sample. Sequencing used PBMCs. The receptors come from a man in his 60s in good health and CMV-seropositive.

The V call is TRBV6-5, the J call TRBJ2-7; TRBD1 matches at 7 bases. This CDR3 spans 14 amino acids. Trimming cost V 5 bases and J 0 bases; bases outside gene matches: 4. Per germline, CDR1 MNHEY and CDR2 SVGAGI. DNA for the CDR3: TGTGCCAGCAGTGGGACAGTTAGCTCCTACGAGCAGTACTTC. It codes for CASSGTVSSYEQYF.

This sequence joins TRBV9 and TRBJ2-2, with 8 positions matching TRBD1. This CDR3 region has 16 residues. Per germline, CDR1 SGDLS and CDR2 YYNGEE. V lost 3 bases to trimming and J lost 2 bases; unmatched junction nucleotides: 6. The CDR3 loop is CASSARTGLNTGELFF. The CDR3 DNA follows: TGTGCCAGCAGCGCTAGGACAGGGCTTAACACCGGGGAGCTGTTTTTT. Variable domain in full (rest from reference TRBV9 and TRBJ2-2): DSGVTQTPKHLITATGQRVTLRCSPRSGDLSVYWYQQSLDQGLQFLIQYYNGEERAKGNILERFSAQQFPDLHSELNLSSLELGDSALYFCASSARTGLNTGELFFGEGSRLTVL.

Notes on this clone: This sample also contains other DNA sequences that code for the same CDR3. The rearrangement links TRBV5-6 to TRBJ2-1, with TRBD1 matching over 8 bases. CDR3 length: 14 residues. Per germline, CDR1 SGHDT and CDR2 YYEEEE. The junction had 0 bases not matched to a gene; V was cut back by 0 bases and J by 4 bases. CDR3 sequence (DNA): TGTGCCAGCAGCTTGGGACAGGGGTACAATGAGCAGTTCTTC. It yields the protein CASSLGQGYNEQFF. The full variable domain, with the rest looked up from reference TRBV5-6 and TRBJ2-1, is DAGVTQSPTHLIKTRGQQVTLRCSPKSGHDTVSWYQQALGQGPQFIFQYYEEEERQRGNFPDRFSGHQFPNYSSELNVNALLLGDSALYLCASSLGQGYNEQFFGPGTRLTVL.

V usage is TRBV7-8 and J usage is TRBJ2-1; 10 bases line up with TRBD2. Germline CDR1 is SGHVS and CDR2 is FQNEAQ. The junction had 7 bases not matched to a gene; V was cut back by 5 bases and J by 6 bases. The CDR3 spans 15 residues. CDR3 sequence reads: CASSLFSGGSNEQFF. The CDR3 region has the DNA TGTGCCAGCAGCCTTTTTAGCGGGGGGTCCAATGAGCAGTTCTTC.

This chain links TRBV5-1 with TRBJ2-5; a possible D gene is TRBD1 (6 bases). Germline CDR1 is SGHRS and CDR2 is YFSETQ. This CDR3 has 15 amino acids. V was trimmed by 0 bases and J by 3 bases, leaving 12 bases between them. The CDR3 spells CASSLAGTLEETQYF. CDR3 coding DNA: TGCGCCAGCAGCTTGGCCGGGACATTAGAAGAGACCCAGTACTTC.

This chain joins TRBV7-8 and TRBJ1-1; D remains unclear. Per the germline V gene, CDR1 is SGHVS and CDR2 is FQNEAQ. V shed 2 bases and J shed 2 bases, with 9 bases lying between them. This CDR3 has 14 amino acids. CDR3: CASSLLEANTEAFF. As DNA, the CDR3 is TGTGCCAGCAGCTTACTAGAGGCTAACACTGAAGCTTTCTTT.

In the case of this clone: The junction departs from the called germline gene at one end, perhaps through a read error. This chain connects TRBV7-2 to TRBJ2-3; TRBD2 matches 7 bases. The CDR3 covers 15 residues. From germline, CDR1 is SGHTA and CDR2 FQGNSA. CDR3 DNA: TGTGCCAGCAGCATAGCTAGCGGTAGCACAGATACGCAGTATTTT. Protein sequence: CASSIASGSTDTQYF.

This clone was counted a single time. CDR3 region: CASVGRYEQYF. Here the CDR3 DNA reads TGTGCCAGCGTCGGGAGGTACGAGCAGTACTTC. V usage is TRBV2 and J usage is TRBJ2-7; TRBD2 matches 7 bases. CDR1 is SNHLY and CDR2 is FYNNEI in the germline V gene. The CDR3 contains 11 residues. The V and J ends lost 8 bases and 4 bases, in that order; junction bases with no gene match: 2.

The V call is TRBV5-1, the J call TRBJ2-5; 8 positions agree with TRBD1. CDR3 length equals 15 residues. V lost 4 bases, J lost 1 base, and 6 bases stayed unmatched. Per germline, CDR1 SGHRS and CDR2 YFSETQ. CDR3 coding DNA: TGCGCCAGCAGCCCATCGGACAGGGCCCAAGAGACCCAGTACTTC. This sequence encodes CASSPSDRAQETQYF. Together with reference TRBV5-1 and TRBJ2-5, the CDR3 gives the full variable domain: KAGVTQTPRYLIKTRGQQVTLSCSPISGHRSVSWYQQTPGQGLQFLFEYFSETQRNKGNFPGRFSGRQFSNSRSEMNVSTLELGDSALYLCASSPSDRAQETQYFGPGTRLLVL.

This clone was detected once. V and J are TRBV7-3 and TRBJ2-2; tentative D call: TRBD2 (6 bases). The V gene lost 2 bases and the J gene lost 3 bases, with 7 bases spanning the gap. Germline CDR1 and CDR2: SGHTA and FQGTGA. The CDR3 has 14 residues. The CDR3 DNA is TGTGCCAGCAGCTTAGCGGGGTACACCGGGGAGCTGTTTTTT. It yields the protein CASSLAGYTGELFF. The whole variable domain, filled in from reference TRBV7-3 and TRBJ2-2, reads GAGVSQTPSNKVTEKGKYVELRCDPISGHTALYWYRQSLGQGPEFLIYFQGTGAADDSGLPNDRFFAVRPEGSVSTLKIQRTERGDSAVYLCASSLAGYTGELFFGEGSRLTVL.

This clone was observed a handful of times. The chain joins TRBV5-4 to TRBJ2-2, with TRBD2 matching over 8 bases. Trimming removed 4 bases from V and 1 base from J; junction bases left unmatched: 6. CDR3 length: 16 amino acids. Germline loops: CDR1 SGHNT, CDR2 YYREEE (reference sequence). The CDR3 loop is CASSILAGLNTGELFF. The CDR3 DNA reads TGTGCCAGCAGCATATTAGCGGGGCTGAACACCGGGGAGCTGTTTTTT.

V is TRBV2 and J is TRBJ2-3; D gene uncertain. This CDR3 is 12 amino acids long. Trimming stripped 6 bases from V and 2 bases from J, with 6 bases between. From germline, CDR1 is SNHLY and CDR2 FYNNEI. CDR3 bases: TGTGCCAGCAGGGTAGACACAGATACGCAGTATTTT. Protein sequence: CASRVDTDTQYF.

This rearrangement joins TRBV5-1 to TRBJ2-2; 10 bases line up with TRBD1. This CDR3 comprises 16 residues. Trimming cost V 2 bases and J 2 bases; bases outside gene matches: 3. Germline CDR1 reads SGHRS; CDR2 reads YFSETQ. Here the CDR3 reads CASSFGTGDNTGELFF. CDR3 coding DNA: TGCGCCAGCAGCTTCGGGACAGGGGACAACACCGGGGAGCTGTTTTTT.

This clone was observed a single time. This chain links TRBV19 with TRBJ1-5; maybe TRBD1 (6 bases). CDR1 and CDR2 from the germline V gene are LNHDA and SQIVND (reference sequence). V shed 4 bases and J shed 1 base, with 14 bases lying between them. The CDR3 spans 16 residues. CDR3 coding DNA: TGTGCCAGTAGTACCCCAGGGGAAAGGAGCAATCAGCCCCAGCATTTT. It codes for CASSTPGERSNQPQHF.

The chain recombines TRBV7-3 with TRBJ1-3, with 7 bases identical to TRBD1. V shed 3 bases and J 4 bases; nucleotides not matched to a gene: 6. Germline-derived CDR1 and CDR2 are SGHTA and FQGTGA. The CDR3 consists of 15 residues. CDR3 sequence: CASSLTGYGGNTIYF. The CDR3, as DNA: TGTGCCAGCAGCTTGACAGGGTATGGCGGAAACACCATATATTTT.

The DNA for the CDR3 is TGCGCCAGCAGCTACCGGGACAGCAGTACCCATTCACCCCTCCACTTT. Protein: CASSYRDSSTHSPLHF. The V gene is TRBV5-1, the J gene TRBJ1-6, with 7 bases matching TRBD1. The germline CDR1 and CDR2 sequences are SGHRS and YFSETQ. The CDR3 contains 16 residues. Trimming cost V 3 bases and J 8 bases; bases outside gene matches: 11.

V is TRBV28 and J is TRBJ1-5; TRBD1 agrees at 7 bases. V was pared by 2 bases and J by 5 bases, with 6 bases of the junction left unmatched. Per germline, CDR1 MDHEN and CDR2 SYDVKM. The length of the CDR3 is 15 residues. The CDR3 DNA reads TGTGCCAGCAGTTTAGAACAGGGGTCAGATCAGCCCCAGCATTTT. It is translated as CASSLEQGSDQPQHF.

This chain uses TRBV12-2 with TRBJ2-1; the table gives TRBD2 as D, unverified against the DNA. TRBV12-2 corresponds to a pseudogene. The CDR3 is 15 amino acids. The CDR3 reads CASRPIGGSYNEQFF. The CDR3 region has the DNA TGTGCAAGTCGCCCTATCGGCGGCTCCTACAATGAGCAGTTCTTC.

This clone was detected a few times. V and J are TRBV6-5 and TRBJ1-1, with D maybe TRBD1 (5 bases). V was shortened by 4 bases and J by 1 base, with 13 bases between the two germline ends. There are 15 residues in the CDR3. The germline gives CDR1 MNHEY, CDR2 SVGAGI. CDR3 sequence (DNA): TGTGCCAGCAGTTCCCAAGGGACTGGGAACACTGAAGCTTTCTTT. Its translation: CASSSQGTGNTEAFF.

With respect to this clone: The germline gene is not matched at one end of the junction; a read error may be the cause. DNA of the CDR3: TGTGCTAGCAGCTTAGCGGCGGGGGCGAACTACGAGCAGTACTTC. This translates into CASSLAAGANYEQYF. V is TRBV7-7 and J is TRBJ2-7; D may be TRBD2 (7 bases). In germline, CDR1 is SSHAT, CDR2 FNYEAQ (reference sequence). The CDR3 extends over 15 amino acids.

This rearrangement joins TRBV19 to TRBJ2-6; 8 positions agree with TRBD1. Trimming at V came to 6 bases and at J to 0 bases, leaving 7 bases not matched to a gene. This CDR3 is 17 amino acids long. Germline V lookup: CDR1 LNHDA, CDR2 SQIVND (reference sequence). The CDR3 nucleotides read TGTGCCAGTAGGCGGACAGGGAGGCCCTCTGGGGCCAACGTCCTGACTTTC. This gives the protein CASRRTGRPSGANVLTF.

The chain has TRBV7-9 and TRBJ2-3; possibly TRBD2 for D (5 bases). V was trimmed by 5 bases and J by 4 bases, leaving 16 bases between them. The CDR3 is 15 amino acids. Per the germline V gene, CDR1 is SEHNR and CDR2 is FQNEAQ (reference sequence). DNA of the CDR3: TGTGCCAGCAGCCTACGCCGGGTCGGGGCAGATACGCAGTATTTT. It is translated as CASSLRRVGADTQYF.

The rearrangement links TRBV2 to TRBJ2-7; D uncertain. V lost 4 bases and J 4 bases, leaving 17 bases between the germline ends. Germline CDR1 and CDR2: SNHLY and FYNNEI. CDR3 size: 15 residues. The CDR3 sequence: CASSVPGSVGYEQYF. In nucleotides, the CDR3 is TGTGCCAGCAGTGTCCCCGGCTCTGTCGGGTACGAGCAGTACTTC.

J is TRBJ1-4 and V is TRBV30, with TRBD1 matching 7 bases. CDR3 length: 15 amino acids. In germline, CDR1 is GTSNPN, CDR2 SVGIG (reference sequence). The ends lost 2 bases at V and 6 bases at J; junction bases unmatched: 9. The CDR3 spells CAWSLHRGVDEKLFF. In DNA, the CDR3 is TGTGCCTGGAGTCTCCACAGGGGAGTTGATGAAAAACTGTTTTTT. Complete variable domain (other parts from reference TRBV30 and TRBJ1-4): SQTIHQWPATLVQPVGSPLSLECTVEGTSNPNLYWYRQAAGRGLQLLFYSVGIGQISSEVPQNLSASRPQDRQFILSSKKLLLSDSGFYLCAWSLHRGVDEKLFFGSGTQLSVL.

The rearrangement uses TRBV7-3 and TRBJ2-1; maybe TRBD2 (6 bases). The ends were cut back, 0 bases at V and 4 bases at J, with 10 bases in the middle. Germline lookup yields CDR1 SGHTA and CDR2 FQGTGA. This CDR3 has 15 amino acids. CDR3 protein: CASSLTGGGYNEQFF. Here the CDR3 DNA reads TGTGCCAGCAGCTTAACGGGGGGAGGATACAATGAGCAGTTCTTC.